The sequence of this T cell receptor beta chain was determined in a study of memory CD4+ T cells and cytomegalovirus serostatus. About the research overall: Donors were healthy Belgian adults, about ten CMV seropositive and 20 to 25 seronegative.

Per the authors' pipeline: After removing out-of-frame reads, under 2.5 million distinct TCRbeta sequences remained. Clones were read by immunoSEQ multiplex PCR, and TCRdb kept only the in-frame ones, dropping some. That table gives V, J and clone size, and the DNA gave D and trimming. This sample carries roughly 86,000 clones, about four fifths of them seen once, and the ten largest clones take roughly 4%. Single viable CD3+CD4+CD8-CD45RO+ cells were sorted as the memory CD4+ T cells. After thawing, CD4+ T cells were positively selected. The study's findings and limits: The CMV-associated TCR signature appears largely within the CD4+ memory repertoire.

This clone has a handful of counts. Its antigen remains unidentified. Germline values: CDR1 SGDLS, CDR2 YYNGEE. The germline V and J ends were trimmed by 0 bases and 7 bases, with 14 bases remaining between them. The CDR3 is 15 amino acids. The sequencing sample was made of memory CD4+ T cells from blood. J is TRBJ1-5 and V is TRBV9; TRBD1 is a possible D gene (6 bases). This sequence was found in an adult in good health and CMV-seropositive. Here the CDR3 DNA reads TGTGCCAGCAGCGTAGCGGGGGCGTATAGCCAGCCCCAGCATTTT. Translation: CASSVAGAYSQPQHF. The whole variable domain, remainder taken from reference TRBV9 and TRBJ1-5, is DSGVTQTPKHLITATGQRVTLRCSPRSGDLSVYWYQQSLDQGLQFLIQYYNGEERAKGNILERFSAQQFPDLHSELNLSSLELGDSALYFCASSVAGAYSQPQHFGDGTRLSIL.